This TCR beta chain was identified in a study of T cells in Graves' hyperthyroidism and ophthalmopathy. The source material, RNA transcripts, was used to amplify TCR beta CDR3 regions. In the first-round RT-PCR of the TCR CDR3, the HTBI primer set was used. TCRdb processed the multiplex PCR reads anew with MiXCR; each CDR3 protein has one entry. Of 600,000 or so distinct CDR3 sequences listed, about 17% are singletons. This CDR3 has 16 amino acids. CDR1 and CDR2 (germline): LNHDA, SQIVND (reference sequence). V was clipped by 0 bases and J by 0 bases, with 9 bases between them. On the basis of clinical symptoms, serum thyroxine and TRAb, thyroid ultrasound and orbital computed tomography, diagnoses were made.

J is TRBJ2-1 and V is TRBV19; no definite D call. The source of this sequence is a woman aged 25 to 39 with Graves' hyperthyroidism. Sequencing was carried out using blood. The CDR3 DNA sequence: TGTGCCAGTAGTATAGACCTATATAGCTCCTACAATGAGCAGTTCTTC. This gives the protein CASSIDLYSSYNEQFF.